This T cell receptor beta chain was recovered during a study of Ad26.COV2.S vaccination and SARS-CoV-2 variants. Study-wide points: Breadth, reportedly substantial, characterized the spike-specific CD8+ and CD4+ T cell responses after vaccination. Vaccine and placebo recipients had similar non-spike TCR breadth.

Turning to this clone: Its specificity is unknown.

The CDR3 is 17 residues long. V lost 3 bases to trimming and J lost 3 bases; unmatched junction nucleotides: 10. Germline V gene lookup returns CDR1 MGHDK and CDR2 SYGVNS. Generated by immunoSEQ multiplex PCR, the TCRdb table keeps only in-frame clones and is missing some. Of about 180,000 clones listed, about 83% are singletons. This specimen consisted of peripheral blood, obtained after recovery from COVID-19. The rearrangement links TRBV25-1 to TRBJ2-3, with 9 nucleotides matching TRBD1. This TCR derives from a human donor who had recovered from COVID-19. Written as DNA, the CDR3 is TGTGCCAGCAGTGATACGGGACAGGGATCTTGGACAGATACGCAGTATTTT. It yields the protein CASSDTGQGSWTDTQYF.